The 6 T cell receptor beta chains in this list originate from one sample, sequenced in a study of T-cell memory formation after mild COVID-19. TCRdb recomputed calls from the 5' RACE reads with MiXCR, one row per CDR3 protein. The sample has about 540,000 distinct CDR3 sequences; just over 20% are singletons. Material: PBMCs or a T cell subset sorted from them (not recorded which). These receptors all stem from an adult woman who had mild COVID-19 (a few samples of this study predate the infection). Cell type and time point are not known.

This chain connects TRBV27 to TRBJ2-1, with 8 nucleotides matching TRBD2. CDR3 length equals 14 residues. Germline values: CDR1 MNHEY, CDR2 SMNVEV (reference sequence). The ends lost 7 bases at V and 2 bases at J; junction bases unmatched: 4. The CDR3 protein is CASTTSGAYNEQFF. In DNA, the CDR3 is TGTGCCAGCACCACTAGCGGAGCCTACAATGAGCAGTTCTTC.

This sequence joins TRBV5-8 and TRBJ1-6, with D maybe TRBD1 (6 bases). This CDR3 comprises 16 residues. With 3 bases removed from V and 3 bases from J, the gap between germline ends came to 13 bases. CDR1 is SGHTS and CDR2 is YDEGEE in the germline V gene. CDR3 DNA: TGTGCCAGCAGCTCGCAACAGGGAGACTATAATTCACCCCTCCACTTT. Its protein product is CASSSQQGDYNSPLHF.

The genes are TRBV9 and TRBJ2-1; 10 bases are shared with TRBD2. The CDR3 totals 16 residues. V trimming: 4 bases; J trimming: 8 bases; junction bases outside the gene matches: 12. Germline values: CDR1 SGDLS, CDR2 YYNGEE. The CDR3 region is CASSSQAGGGHYEQFF. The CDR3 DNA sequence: TGTGCCAGCAGCTCTCAAGCGGGAGGGGGACACTATGAGCAGTTCTTC.

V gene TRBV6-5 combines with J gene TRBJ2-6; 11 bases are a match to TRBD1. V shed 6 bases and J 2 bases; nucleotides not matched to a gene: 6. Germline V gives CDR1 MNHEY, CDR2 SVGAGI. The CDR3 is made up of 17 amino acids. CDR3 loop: CASSPDRGLTGANVLTF. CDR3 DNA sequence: TGTGCCAGCAGCCCGGACAGGGGGCTTACTGGGGCCAACGTCCTGACTTTC.

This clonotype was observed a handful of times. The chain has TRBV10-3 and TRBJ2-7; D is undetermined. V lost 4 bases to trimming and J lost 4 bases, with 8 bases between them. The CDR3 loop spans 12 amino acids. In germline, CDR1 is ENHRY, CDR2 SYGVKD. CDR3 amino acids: CAISGEAYEQYF. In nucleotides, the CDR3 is TGTGCCATCAGTGGAGAAGCTTACGAGCAGTACTTC.

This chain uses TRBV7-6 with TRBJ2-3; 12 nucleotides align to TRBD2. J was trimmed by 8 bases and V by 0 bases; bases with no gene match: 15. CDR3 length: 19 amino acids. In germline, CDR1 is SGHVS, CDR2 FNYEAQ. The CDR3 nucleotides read TGTGCCAGCAGCTTAGCGGTGGCTAGCGGGAGGGCCGGATCGGGTACGCAGTATTTT. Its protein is CASSLAVASGRAGSGTQYF.